A single sample gave rise to the 21 T cell receptor beta chains below, sequenced in a study of shared clonotypes between healthy human individuals. TCRdb's copy holds only in-frame clones and misses some; the assay was immunoSEQ multiplex PCR. The repertoire holds around 2,000,000 clones, with approximately 94% as singletons. Naive CD8 isolation took CD45RO-negative cells positively selected for CCR7 and excluded terminally differentiated effector memory CD45RA+ cells. The sequenced sample consisted of naive CD8+ T cells sorted from blood. The receptors derive from a man between 18 and 35 years old in good health.

The chain is built from TRBV4-1 and TRBJ2-7; D unresolved. V shed 1 base and J shed 5 bases, with 18 bases lying between them. The CDR3 totals 16 residues. Germline CDR1 and CDR2: MGHRA and YSYEKL. CDR3 in amino acids: CASSQGPAKRGDEQYF. In nucleotides, the CDR3 is TGCGCCAGCAGCCAAGGTCCGGCGAAACGTGGCGACGAGCAGTACTTC.

The chain has TRBV15 and TRBJ2-7; 9 bases fit TRBD2. The ends lost 0 bases at V and 3 bases at J; junction bases unmatched: 3. Germline loops: CDR1 LNHNV, CDR2 YYDKDF (reference sequence). The CDR3 sequence is 15 residues long. Here the CDR3 reads CATSREDSGSYEQYF. As DNA, the CDR3 is TGTGCCACCAGCAGAGAGGATAGCGGGAGCTACGAGCAGTACTTC.

The gene calls are TRBV5-8 and TRBJ2-1, with 8 bases aligning to TRBD2. CDR1 is SGHTS, CDR2 YDEGEE, per germline. V shed 4 bases, J shed 8 bases, and the junction held 11 bases outside the gene matches. The CDR3 covers 15 residues. CDR3: CASSLRSGSRDEQFF. CDR3 sequence (DNA): TGTGCCAGCAGCCTTAGGAGCGGGAGTAGGGATGAGCAGTTCTTC.

CDR3 in DNA: TGTGCCAGCATCGGGACAGGTAGCAGCTACGAGCAGTACTTC. Translated, it gives CASIGTGSSYEQYF. The V and J genes are TRBV7-9 and TRBJ2-7; 8 bases align to TRBD1. The germline V gene encodes CDR1 SEHNR and CDR2 FQNEAQ (reference sequence). The CDR3 totals 14 residues. V lost 7 bases to trimming and J lost 3 bases; unmatched junction nucleotides: 8.

The chain has TRBV10-3 and TRBJ2-5, with 15 bases matching TRBD2. V was pared by 5 bases and J by 5 bases, with 6 bases of the junction left unmatched. The CDR3 totals 16 residues. Germline CDR1 is ENHRY and CDR2 is SYGVKD. CDR3 sequence: CAISSGLAGGPETQYF. CDR3 DNA: TGTGCCATCAGTTCCGGACTAGCGGGGGGGCCGGAGACCCAGTACTTC.

The CDR3 spells CASNGTGNYGYTF. The CDR3 DNA reads TGTGCCAGCAACGGGACAGGGAACTATGGCTACACCTTC. V usage is TRBV28 and J usage is TRBJ1-2; 9 bases line up with TRBD1. The germline V gene encodes CDR1 MDHEN and CDR2 SYDVKM. V gave up 7 bases and J gave up 2 bases; unmatched junction bases: 2. The CDR3 covers 13 residues.

This clone was seen more than once but under ten times. The chain couples TRBV5-5 to TRBJ2-6, with D unclear. The CDR3 is made up of 12 amino acids. The V gene lost 3 bases and the J gene lost 5 bases, with 3 bases spanning the gap. Germline CDR1 reads SGHKS; CDR2 reads YYEKEE (reference sequence). CDR3 region: CASSSWANVLTF. The CDR3 DNA is TGTGCCAGCAGCTCCTGGGCCAACGTCCTGACTTTC.

The chain employs TRBV5-1 and TRBJ2-7; D perhaps matches TRBD1 (5 bases). Germline CDR1 SGHRS, CDR2 YFSETQ. The CDR3 is made up of 15 amino acids. Between the trimmed V and J ends, which lost 4 bases and 2 bases, there was a span of 16 bases. CDR3 region: CASSPPGGHTYEQYF. In DNA form, the CDR3 reads TGCGCCAGCAGCCCGCCCGGTGGACACACCTACGAGCAGTACTTC.

The J gene is TRBJ2-7, the V gene TRBV2; possible D gene TRBD2, 6 bases. CDR1 is SNHLY and CDR2 is FYNNEI in the germline V gene. This CDR3 region has 13 residues. Trimming took 5 bases from V and 2 from J, leaving 10 bases between them. The CDR3 reads CASSFGLTYEQYF. CDR3 bases: TGTGCCAGCAGTTTTGGACTAACCTACGAGCAGTACTTC.

The V and J genes are TRBV28 and TRBJ2-3; no clear D. The CDR3 length is 13 residues. In germline, CDR1 is MDHEN, CDR2 SYDVKM. V was pared by 6 bases and J by 6 bases, with 13 bases between. CDR3 protein: CASSSRAEDTQYF. The CDR3 DNA is TGTGCCAGCAGCTCAAGGGCCGAGGATACGCAGTATTTT.

The J gene is TRBJ1-2, the V gene TRBV11-2, with TRBD1 identical over 8 bases. Germline values: CDR1 SGHAT, CDR2 FQNNGV. With 5 bases clipped from V and 4 bases from J, the junction kept 12 bases outside the gene matches. The CDR3 covers 16 residues. Here the CDR3 reads CASSPVPGTGSYGYTF. CDR3 nucleotide sequence: TGTGCCAGCAGCCCGGTCCCCGGGACAGGCAGCTATGGCTACACCTTC.

The chain links TRBV6-5 to TRBJ1-1; weak D call: TRBD1 (5 bases). The CDR3 contains 16 residues. V lost 0 bases, J lost 6 bases, and 17 bases lay in between. Germline V gene data show CDR1 as MNHEY and CDR2 as SVGAGI. The DNA of the CDR3 is TGTGCCAGCAGTTACTCAGTAGGGGAGGTGAGGGCTGAAGCTTTCTTT. Its protein is CASSYSVGEVRAEAFF.

Of note for this clone: The sample carries other DNA sequences with the same CDR3. The rearrangement uses TRBV5-1 and TRBJ2-3, with 11 bases aligning to TRBD1. Trimming at V came to 2 bases and at J to 3 bases, leaving 2 bases not matched to a gene. The CDR3 totals 15 residues. Germline V gene data show CDR1 as SGHRS and CDR2 as YFSETQ. CDR3 sequence: CASSFRDRGTDTQYF. In DNA form, the CDR3 reads TGCGCCAGCAGCTTCCGGGACAGGGGGACAGATACGCAGTATTTT. The full variable domain, in which reference TRBV5-1 and TRBJ2-3 provide the parts outside the CDR3, is KAGVTQTPRYLIKTRGQQVTLSCSPISGHRSVSWYQQTPGQGLQFLFEYFSETQRNKGNFPGRFSGRQFSNSRSEMNVSTLELGDSALYLCASSFRDRGTDTQYFGPGTRLTVL.

This chain links TRBV27 with TRBJ2-1, with 8 bases aligning to TRBD2. The germline V gene encodes CDR1 MNHEY and CDR2 SMNVEV (reference sequence). The CDR3 contains 11 residues. J was trimmed by 15 bases and V by 4 bases; bases with no gene match: 5. The chain's CDR3 is CASSSGLVGFF. The CDR3 DNA sequence: TGTGCCAGCAGTTCGGGACTAGTGGGGTTCTTC.

The chain carries TRBV30 and TRBJ1-1; 8 bases are a match to TRBD1. The CDR3 consists of 15 residues. J gave up 4 bases and V 1 base, and 8 bases lay outside the gene matches. CDR1 and CDR2 (germline): GTSNPN, SVGIG (reference sequence). CDR3 in amino acids: CAWSAPDRAGTEAFF. For the CDR3, the DNA is TGTGCCTGGAGTGCACCGGACAGGGCGGGCACTGAAGCTTTCTTT.

V usage is TRBV2 and J usage is TRBJ2-1; D is ambiguous. This CDR3 is 12 amino acids long. Germline V gene sequence: CDR1 SNHLY, CDR2 FYNNEI. V was pared by 8 bases and J by 5 bases, with 10 bases between. The CDR3 is CASVVFNNEQFF. DNA of the CDR3: TGTGCCAGCGTTGTCTTTAACAATGAGCAGTTCTTC.

The chain joins TRBV27 to TRBJ2-7, with a possible D match to TRBD1 (6 bases). Between the trimmed V and J ends, which lost 5 bases and 1 base, there was a span of 18 bases. Germline CDR1 reads MNHEY; CDR2 reads SMNVEV (reference sequence). The CDR3 has 16 amino acids. The CDR3 is CASSPTGFVGSYEQYF. The CDR3 DNA follows: TGTGCCAGCAGTCCCACAGGGTTCGTCGGGTCCTACGAGCAGTACTTC.

J is TRBJ2-7 and V is TRBV25-1, with a possible D match to TRBD2 (6 bases). Between the trimmed V and J ends, which lost 4 bases and 3 bases, there was a span of 13 bases. CDR3 size: 14 residues. CDR1 and CDR2 from the germline V gene are MGHDK and SYGVNS. Written as DNA, the CDR3 is TGTGCCAGCAGTGTGGGGACTCCAAACTACGAGCAGTACTTC. It is translated as CASSVGTPNYEQYF.

The chain combines TRBV10-3 with TRBJ1-2; D may be TRBD1 (6 bases). Trimming removed 0 bases at V and 1 base at J, with 9 bases between. The CDR3 consists of 15 residues. Germline V gene sequence: CDR1 ENHRY, CDR2 SYGVKD. The chain's CDR3 is CAISESDSNNYGYTF. The CDR3 DNA is TGTGCCATCAGTGAGTCGGACAGCAATAACTATGGCTACACCTTC.

This clone was counted a single time. The V and J genes are TRBV5-6 and TRBJ2-1; D is ambiguous. CDR1 and CDR2 (germline): SGHDT, YYEEEE. With 0 bases removed from V and 0 bases from J, the gap between germline ends came to 16 bases. The CDR3 spans 18 residues. CDR3 DNA sequence: TGTGCCAGCAGCTTGGCTGGAGACATCTCTAGCTCCTACAATGAGCAGTTCTTC. Its translation is CASSLAGDISSSYNEQFF.

V gene TRBV6-6 combines with J gene TRBJ2-7; D gene unclear. CDR1 is MNHNY, CDR2 SVGAGI, per germline (reference sequence). The CDR3 runs to 13 residues. V was cut by 2 bases and J by 7 bases, with 12 bases left in between. The CDR3 nucleotides are TGTGCCAGCAGTTACGGTGTGGCCGGGGAGCAGTACTTC. It yields the protein CASSYGVAGEQYF.